The 14 T cell receptor beta chains listed next were all sequenced from one sample in a study of blood T cells in healthy people across ages. Next came a second PCR, run for roughly 6 to 11 cycles, which used a sample-barcoded 5' primer along with a J-beta primer mix. TCRdb redid the calling of the 5' RACE reads with MiXCR, one entry per CDR3 protein. The sample includes 800,000 to 900,000 distinct CDR3 sequences, 62% of them seen just once. Sequenced: blood. All receptors come from a man aged 30 to 45 in good health.

As regards this clonotype: The junction differs from germline at one of its ends, possibly a read error. The J gene is TRBJ1-1, the V gene TRBV4-3; D unresolved. The germline V gene encodes CDR1 LGHNA and CDR2 YSLEER. CDR3 length: 14 residues. The DNA for the CDR3 is TGCGCCAGCAAGACCCAGGAAGGGAACTCTGAAGCTTTCTTT. Its protein product is CASKTQEGNSEAFF.

The genes are TRBV7-3 and TRBJ2-1; 10 bases map to TRBD2. The V gene's germline CDR1 is SGHTA and CDR2 FQGTGA. V dropped 1 base and J dropped 7; count of bases not matched to a gene: 10. The CDR3 consists of 17 residues. CDR3 DNA sequence: TGTGCCAGCAGCTTAAGTGGGAGCGGGGGGGCAGGGAATGAGCAGTTCTTC. Protein: CASSLSGSGGAGNEQFF. Together with reference TRBV7-3 and TRBJ2-1, the CDR3 gives the full variable domain: GAGVSQTPSNKVTEKGKYVELRCDPISGHTALYWYRQSLGQGPEFLIYFQGTGAADDSGLPNDRFFAVRPEGSVSTLKIQRTERGDSAVYLCASSLSGSGGAGNEQFFGPGTRLTVL.

The chain links TRBV4-2 to TRBJ1-4; D call uncertain. CDR3 length: 15 amino acids. In germline, CDR1 is LGHNA, CDR2 YNFKEQ. Trimming removed 0 bases from V and 8 bases from J, with 13 bases in between. The CDR3 DNA reads TGTGCCAGCAGCCAAGATTGGTCCCATGGGGAAAAACTGTTTTTT. This sequence encodes CASSQDWSHGEKLFF.

CDR3 loop: CASSSQGQQLNEQFF. The CDR3 DNA follows: TGTGCCAGCAGCTCCCAGGGACAGCAACTGAATGAGCAGTTCTTC. V usage is TRBV7-9 and J usage is TRBJ2-1; TRBD1 agrees at 7 bases. V was clipped by 4 bases and J by 7 bases; unmatched bases: 10. The V gene's germline CDR1 is SEHNR and CDR2 FQNEAQ (reference sequence). This CDR3 has 15 amino acids.

The chain combines TRBV3-1 with TRBJ2-1; TRBD2 aligns across 10 bases. CDR3 length: 18 residues. V shed 0 bases, J shed 7 bases, and the junction held 12 bases outside the gene matches. Looked up from germline, CDR1 is LGHDT and CDR2 is YNNKEL (reference sequence). CDR3 nucleotide sequence: TGTGCCAGCAGCCAAGATGTGGTAGCGGGGGGCCGGTGGAATGAGCAGTTCTTC. Translating gives CASSQDVVAGGRWNEQFF.

There are a few counts of this clonotype. The CDR3 DNA is TGTGCCAGCAGCTTAGCCAACAGGGGCCTTACGGAGACCCAGTACTTC. This codes for CASSLANRGLTETQYF. The genes are TRBV7-2 and TRBJ2-7, with 7 bases identical to TRBD1. The J call could be wrong; TRBJ2-5 is a better fit for the DNA end. Per germline, CDR1 SGHTA and CDR2 FQGNSA. The CDR3 covers 16 residues.

The chain carries TRBV20-1 and TRBJ2-1; D gene ambiguous. Germline CDR1 reads DFQATT; CDR2 reads SNEGSKA (reference sequence). V was trimmed by 3 bases and J by 4 bases, leaving 7 bases between them. The CDR3 is 12 residues long. The CDR3 DNA sequence: TGCAGTGCTAGCCCCAGGTACAATGAGCAGTTCTTC. Its protein product is CSASPRYNEQFF.

V is TRBV12-3 or TRBV12-4 and J is TRBJ1-5, with TRBD1 matching 7 bases. Germline trimming cut 8 bases from V and 4 bases from J; bases unmatched to any gene: 8. The CDR3 totals 14 residues. Written as DNA, the CDR3 is TGTGCCAGCGGGGTGACAGGGAAGAATCAGCCCCAGCATTTT. As protein: CASGVTGKNQPQHF.

This clonotype turned up a few times. V gene TRBV7-9 combines with J gene TRBJ1-1; D is undetermined. CDR3 length: 13 residues. V was cut by 2 bases and J by 4 bases, with 8 bases left in between. Germline CDR1 SEHNR, CDR2 FQNEAQ (reference sequence). CDR3 protein: CASSLSLGTEAFF. The CDR3 nucleotides are TGTGCCAGCAGCTTATCCCTGGGCACTGAAGCTTTCTTT.

This clonotype is medium-sized in the sample. This chain joins TRBV2 and TRBJ2-7; possibly TRBD2 for D (5 bases). The ends were cut back, 3 bases at V and 5 bases at J, with 11 bases in the middle. The germline gives CDR1 SNHLY, CDR2 FYNNEI. The CDR3 extends over 13 amino acids. For the CDR3, the DNA is TGTGCCAGCAGTGATGAGGGTAAGAACGAGCAGTACTTC. It is translated as CASSDEGKNEQYF.

CDR3 DNA: TGCAGCGTTGTCAATTACCGGGACCTTACCTACGAGCAGTACTTC. This sequence encodes CSVVNYRDLTYEQYF. The gene calls are TRBV29-1 and TRBJ2-7; D tentatively fits TRBD1 or TRBD2 (5 bases each). This CDR3 has 15 residues. Germline lookup yields CDR1 SQVTM and CDR2 ANQGSEA. Trimming shortened V by 4 bases and J by 2 bases, and 18 bases separated the two germline ends.

The rearrangement joins TRBV15 to TRBJ2-3, with 9 bases lining up with TRBD1. Germline assignment: CDR1 LNHNV and CDR2 YYDKDF (reference sequence). The junction had 21 bases not matched to a gene; V was cut back by 3 bases and J by 8 bases. The CDR3 length is 19 residues. The CDR3 sequence is CATSRDRTPGQGRSGTQYF. The CDR3 DNA reads TGTGCCACCAGCAGGGATCGAACTCCGGGACAGGGACGTAGTGGTACGCAGTATTTT.

V gene TRBV10-3 combines with J gene TRBJ2-1, with a weak D call TRBD2 (6 bases). The ends were cut back, 3 bases at V and 2 bases at J, with 20 bases in the middle. Germline CDR1 ENHRY, CDR2 SYGVKD. The length of the CDR3 is 18 residues. The CDR3 sequence: CAISDPTTGRGTYNEQFF. Here the CDR3 DNA reads TGTGCCATCAGTGACCCGACTACGGGGCGGGGTACCTACAATGAGCAGTTCTTC.

This chain links TRBV6-1 with TRBJ2-1; 15 bases align to TRBD2. The ends lost 3 bases at V and 3 bases at J; junction bases unmatched: 3. The germline V gene has CDR1 MNHNS and CDR2 SASEGT. The CDR3 loop spans 17 amino acids. CDR3 DNA: TGTGCCAGCAGTGATTGGACTAGCGGGGGGGGCTACAATGAGCAGTTCTTC. This translates into CASSDWTSGGGYNEQFF.